The rows below give T cell receptor beta chains drawn from one sample of a study of control samples from healthy donors and cancer patients. Clones were sequenced by immunoSEQ multiplex PCR, and TCRdb holds only the in-frame ones, with some missing. This sample has 78,000 or so clones, with approximately 90% found just once. Sequencing input: blood. These receptors were collected from a woman aged 50 to 60 in good health. Each CDR3 is given with its conserved first and last residue. Where a row states a size, it is once, few, many or the class of an expanded clone; other rows omit it.

cdr3_aa: CASSDTPSLNTEAFF
v_call: TRBV2
clone_size: few

cdr3_aa: CASSPLLSGLAGGPPNEQFF
v_call: TRBV9
clone_size: .

cdr3_aa: CASSPTSTEAFF
v_call: TRBV4-1
clone_size: .

cdr3_aa: CASSQGQVRSWGYTF
v_call: TRBV4-2
clone_size: .

cdr3_aa: CASSSASDRHIQYF
v_call: TRBV6-2/TRBV6-3
clone_size: .

cdr3_aa: CASSLIRDEQYF
v_call: TRBV12-3/TRBV12-4
clone_size: once

cdr3_aa: CASSPRRDSSTGELFF
v_call: TRBV4-2
clone_size: .

cdr3_aa: CASSAGGSQYF
v_call: TRBV14
clone_size: .

cdr3_aa: CASRQGQAMNYGYTF
v_call: TRBV5-4
clone_size: .

cdr3_aa: CASRNGGEFYGYTF
v_call: TRBV2
clone_size: .

cdr3_aa: CASSYEFVGTEAFF
v_call: TRBV3-1/TRBV3-2
clone_size: .

cdr3_aa: CASSLMQGVNTIYF
v_call: TRBV5-4
clone_size: few

cdr3_aa: CASSFGGREQYF
v_call: TRBV11-3
clone_size: once

cdr3_aa: CASTEDATNEKLFF
v_call: TRBV6-1
clone_size: .

cdr3_aa: CSVEQGWNTEAFF
v_call: TRBV29-1
clone_size: once

cdr3_aa: CASSVAEGGGGYTF
v_call: TRBV9
clone_size: .

cdr3_aa: CASGLERQYLSNEQYF
v_call: TRBV12-5
clone_size: .

cdr3_aa: CASSLGQFMNTEAFF
v_call: TRBV5-5
clone_size: .

cdr3_aa: CASRDREVNEQYF
v_call: TRBV6-5
clone_size: .

cdr3_aa: CASSLNRGNEQFF
v_call: TRBV27
clone_size: .

cdr3_aa: CASSEVEYYTDTQYF
v_call: TRBV6-1
clone_size: .

cdr3_aa: CASSELPWQGAFF
v_call: TRBV6-1
clone_size: .

cdr3_aa: CASSQGGLTDTQYF
v_call: TRBV4-2
clone_size: .

cdr3_aa: CASSLGQGILYGYTF
v_call: TRBV7-9
clone_size: .

cdr3_aa: CASSTAPRAGPYEQYF
v_call: TRBV5-1
clone_size: .

cdr3_aa: CASSSGTGRQNTEAFF
v_call: TRBV5-6
clone_size: .

cdr3_aa: CAWSWGSNTEAFF
v_call: TRBV30
clone_size: .

cdr3_aa: CAIAGQEAFF
v_call: TRBV2
clone_size: .

cdr3_aa: CASSKGQGREKLFF
v_call: TRBV28
clone_size: .

cdr3_aa: CASSLGPGGDTQYF
v_call: TRBV7-2
clone_size: once

cdr3_aa: CATHPTSGGRTDTQYF
v_call: TRBV19
clone_size: .

cdr3_aa: CASSVDGNYNSPLHF
v_call: TRBV6-5
clone_size: .

cdr3_aa: CASSQGRGYGNTIYF
v_call: TRBV3-1/TRBV3-2
clone_size: .

cdr3_aa: CASSPEGLTAFF
v_call: TRBV7-9
clone_size: few

cdr3_aa: CASSGYRGGSTEAFF
v_call: TRBV9
clone_size: .

cdr3_aa: CASKRQQGAGELFF
v_call: TRBV6-5
clone_size: .

cdr3_aa: CASSAGPNEQFF
v_call: TRBV5-1
clone_size: .

cdr3_aa: CASSEVGPGPPLHF
v_call: TRBV2
clone_size: .

cdr3_aa: CASSGTPYQPQHF
v_call: TRBV5-6
clone_size: .

cdr3_aa: CASSQVLTGTSSDTQYF
v_call: TRBV3-1/TRBV3-2
clone_size: .

cdr3_aa: CASSQQLTGAGNTIYF
v_call: TRBV3-1/TRBV3-2
clone_size: .

cdr3_aa: CASSMEGSYNQPQHF
v_call: TRBV6-5
clone_size: .

cdr3_aa: CASSDPGQGNEQFF
v_call: TRBV9
clone_size: once

cdr3_aa: CASSLALRSSGANVLTF
v_call: TRBV5-8
clone_size: once

cdr3_aa: CASSLKGSGANVLTF
v_call: TRBV7-2
clone_size: .

cdr3_aa: CASSQDKGLASTGELFF
v_call: TRBV4-1
clone_size: .

cdr3_aa: CASIQGPRGAKNIQYF
v_call: TRBV2
clone_size: .

cdr3_aa: CASSPSGQRDGELFF
v_call: TRBV7-2
clone_size: .